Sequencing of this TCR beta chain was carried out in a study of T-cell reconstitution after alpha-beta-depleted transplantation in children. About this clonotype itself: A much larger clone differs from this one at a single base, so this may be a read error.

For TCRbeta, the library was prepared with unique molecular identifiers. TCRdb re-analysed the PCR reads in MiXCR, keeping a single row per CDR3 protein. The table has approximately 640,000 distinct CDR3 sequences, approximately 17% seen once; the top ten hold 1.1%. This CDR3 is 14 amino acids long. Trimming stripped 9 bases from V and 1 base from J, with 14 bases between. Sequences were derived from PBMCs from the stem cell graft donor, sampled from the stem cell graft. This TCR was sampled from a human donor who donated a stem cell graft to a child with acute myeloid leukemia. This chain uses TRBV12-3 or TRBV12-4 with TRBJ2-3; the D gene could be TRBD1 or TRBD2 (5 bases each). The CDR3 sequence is CARSSLGGTDTQYF. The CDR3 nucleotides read TGTGCCAGAAGCTCTCTGGGGGGCACAGATACGCAGTATTTT.